The 18 T cell receptor beta chains below were found in one sample sequenced in a study of T cell responses to AZD1222 COVID-19 vaccine. Here immunoSEQ multiplex PCR was the method, and the copy in TCRdb shows in-frame clones only, minus some. The sample holds about 180,000 clones, around nine tenths seen once. The material was peripheral blood, obtained on day 0 of AZD1222 vaccination. All receptors derive from an adult in good health.

The chain recombines TRBV6-5 with TRBJ2-3; 9 positions agree with TRBD2. CDR3 length equals 13 residues. The germline gives CDR1 MNHEY, CDR2 SVGAGI. The trim removed 9 bases at V and 6 bases at J, leaving 7 bases unmatched. The CDR3 DNA follows: TGTGCCAGTCTAGCGGGAATACTTGATACGCAGTATTTT. It is translated as CASLAGILDTQYF.

V is TRBV27 and J is TRBJ1-1, with a possible D match to TRBD1 (6 bases). The V end was cut by 0 bases, the J end by 5 bases, with 13 bases between. The CDR3 is made up of 15 amino acids. The germline gives CDR1 MNHEY, CDR2 SMNVEV (reference sequence). For the CDR3, the DNA is TGTGCCAGCAGTTTATCCCGGGTAGGGGGAACTGAAGCTTTCTTT. Translated: CASSLSRVGGTEAFF.

This chain links TRBV30 with TRBJ1-3, with 7 bases aligning to TRBD1. V gave up 3 bases and J gave up 14 bases; unmatched junction bases: 10. The CDR3 is made up of 12 amino acids. CDR1 GTSNPN and CDR2 SVGIG come from the germline V gene (reference sequence). DNA of the CDR3: TGTGCCTGGAGCCCCGACAGGGCCGTCCTATATTTT. Residues: CAWSPDRAVLYF.

The sample holds one count of this clone. V usage is TRBV24-1 and J usage is TRBJ1-3; perhaps TRBD1 as D (5 bases). The CDR3 has 13 residues. With 8 bases removed from V and 1 base from J, the gap between germline ends came to 8 bases. Germline V lookup: CDR1 KGHDR, CDR2 SFDVKD. This chain's CDR3 is CATTGPSGNTIYF. DNA of the CDR3: TGTGCCACCACGGGGCCTTCTGGAAACACCATATATTTT.

The gene calls are TRBV19 and TRBJ1-5, with D hard to call. The V end lost 6 bases, the J end lost 5 bases, and 23 bases lay between the germline ends. Germline lookup yields CDR1 LNHDA and CDR2 SQIVND (reference sequence). This CDR3 is 17 amino acids long. The CDR3 nucleotides read TGTGCCAGTAGACTCCACGGGGTTGTAACTTTTGATCAGCCCCAGCATTTT. This codes for CASRLHGVVTFDQPQHF.

The V call is TRBV18, the J call TRBJ1-5; possibly TRBD1 for D (6 bases). Per germline, CDR1 KGHSH and CDR2 LQKENI. The V end lost 2 bases, the J end lost 7 bases, and 12 bases lay between the germline ends. The CDR3 spans 14 residues. The DNA for the CDR3 is TGTGCCAGCTCACCAAGTAGGGGGGACCAGCCCCAGCATTTT. This translates into CASSPSRGDQPQHF.

Only a few counts were recorded for this clone. The chain recombines TRBV27 with TRBJ1-1; the D gene is possibly TRBD1 (6 bases). The CDR3 length is 15 residues. The V end was cut by 6 bases, the J end by 5 bases, with 19 bases between. Per germline, CDR1 MNHEY and CDR2 SMNVEV (reference sequence). The CDR3 nucleotides read TGTGCCAGCAGCCGAACGGGGGCATTGGAGACTGAAGCTTTCTTT. This codes for CASSRTGALETEAFF.

The J gene is TRBJ2-5, the V gene TRBV7-8; D is unclear. V shed 3 bases and J shed 0 bases, with 5 bases lying between them. Germline V gene sequence: CDR1 SGHVS, CDR2 FQNEAQ. The length of the CDR3 is 13 residues. CDR3 in amino acids: CASSFQNQETQYF. Written as DNA, the CDR3 is TGTGCCAGCAGCTTTCAGAACCAAGAGACCCAGTACTTC.

The chain uses TRBV19 and TRBJ2-7; the D gene is possibly TRBD1 (5 bases). The CDR3 has 14 residues. Germline V gives CDR1 LNHDA, CDR2 SQIVND (reference sequence). The V end was cut by 2 bases, the J end by 6 bases, with 14 bases between. The CDR3 DNA reads TGTGCCAGTAGTATACGCAGGGTAGGAAGCGAGCAGTACTTC. This translates into CASSIRRVGSEQYF.

The V gene is TRBV5-8, the J gene TRBJ2-1, with 11 nucleotides matching TRBD2. Germline-derived CDR1 and CDR2 are SGHTS and YDEGEE. This CDR3 region has 17 residues. The trim removed 1 base at V and 6 bases at J, leaving 9 bases unmatched. DNA for the CDR3: TGTGCCAGCAGCTTGCGTACTAGCGGGAGAGTCGGCAATGAGCAGTTCTTC. Its protein product is CASSLRTSGRVGNEQFF.

This clone was observed once. The chain is built from TRBV14 and TRBJ1-4; D uncertain. Trimming removed 2 bases from V and 7 bases from J, with 11 bases in between. The CDR3 consists of 14 residues. From germline, CDR1 is SGHDN and CDR2 FVKESK. The CDR3 DNA reads as TGTGCCAGCAGCCAAAACAGCAAAACTGAAAAACTGTTTTTT. This codes for CASSQNSKTEKLFF.

With regard to this clone: One junction end disagrees with the germline gene, perhaps due to a read error. V is TRBV19 and J is TRBJ1-5; D gene ambiguous. Germline CDR1 reads LNHDA; CDR2 reads SQIVND (reference sequence). The CDR3 loop spans 14 amino acids. The DNA of the CDR3 is TGCGCTACTAGGGCCCGAGGTGGCAATCAGCCCCAGCATTTT. As protein: CATRARGGNQPQHF.

The rearrangement links TRBV27 to TRBJ1-1; D remains ambiguous. V shed 6 bases and J shed 11 bases, with 16 bases lying between them. This CDR3 is built from 12 residues. Germline loops: CDR1 MNHEY, CDR2 SMNVEV (reference sequence). The CDR3 bases are TGTGCCAGCAGGGACCCTTTCTGGGGTGCTTTCTTT. This sequence encodes CASRDPFWGAFF.

This rearrangement joins TRBV5-4 to TRBJ2-5; D is possibly TRBD1 (5 bases). Germline-derived CDR1 and CDR2 are SGHNT and YYREEE (reference sequence). The V end was cut by 4 bases, the J end by 1 base, with 8 bases between. The CDR3 sequence is 13 residues long. This chain's CDR3 is CASSQDSQETQYF. CDR3 DNA sequence: TGTGCCAGCAGCCAAGACAGCCAAGAGACCCAGTACTTC.

Comment on this clone: A junction end diverges from the germline sequence, so it may reflect a read error. V is TRBV2 and J is TRBJ1-5; D gene ambiguous. The CDR3 has 15 residues. Germline-derived CDR1 and CDR2 are SNHLY and FYNNEI. The CDR3 nucleotides are TGTGCCAGCACTGAACAGAGGGTAAGCAATCAGCCCCAGCATTTT. This translates into CASTEQRVSNQPQHF.

The table lists this clone with a few counts. This chain links TRBV7-2 with TRBJ2-7; D is unresolved. Germline assignment: CDR1 SGHTA and CDR2 FQGNSA. The CDR3 is 14 residues long. V was clipped by 5 bases and J by 4 bases, with 15 bases between them. The CDR3 region has the DNA TGTGCCAGCAGCCCCAACTGGAATCGGTACGAGCAGTACTTC. It codes for CASSPNWNRYEQYF.

The rearrangement uses TRBV10-3 and TRBJ2-3, with 9 bases fitting TRBD2. The CDR3 consists of 15 residues. Germline V lookup: CDR1 ENHRY, CDR2 SYGVKD. V shed 6 bases and J 2 bases; nucleotides not matched to a gene: 6. CDR3 sequence: CAISSAGGYTDTQYF. In nucleotides, the CDR3 is TGTGCCATCAGCTCAGCGGGAGGTTACACAGATACGCAGTATTTT.

This chain connects TRBV6-1 to TRBJ1-1; D perhaps matches TRBD1 (6 bases). CDR3 size: 17 residues. The germline V and J ends were trimmed by 1 base and 1 base, with 16 bases remaining between them. Germline CDR1 is MNHNS and CDR2 is SASEGT. The CDR3 coding sequence is TGTGCCAGCAGTGAAGGCATCTTCCGGGGGCCGAACACTGAAGCTTTCTTT. Its protein product is CASSEGIFRGPNTEAFF.